The 24 T cell receptor beta chains below were found in one sample sequenced in a study of cytomegalovirus exposure and HLA in healthy donors. PCR primers comprised 60 Vbeta and 13 Jbeta primers. The table came from immunoSEQ multiplex PCR; TCRdb's copy has only in-frame clones and leaves some out. The repertoire holds tens of thousands of clones, more than 75% seen once, with 3% to 4% in the top ten. The specimen sequenced was PBMCs. Receptor source: a woman aged 40-49 years in good health and CMV-seronegative.

This sequence joins TRBV7-2 and TRBJ2-1, with D tentatively TRBD1 (5 bases). The V gene lost 5 bases and the J gene lost 6 bases, with 17 bases spanning the gap. This CDR3 spans 15 amino acids. Per germline, CDR1 SGHTA and CDR2 FQGNSA. The CDR3 nucleotides are TGTGCCAGCAGCCAAAGACTCCAAAGGGGCAATGAGCAGTTCTTC. This encodes CASSQRLQRGNEQFF.

This clone showed up just a few times. The chain has TRBV5-4 and TRBJ2-3; TRBD2 agrees at 11 bases. V was clipped by 6 bases and J by 4 bases; unmatched bases: 7. The CDR3 is 15 amino acids. The germline V gene encodes CDR1 SGHNT and CDR2 YYREEE (reference sequence). CDR3 amino acids: CASTETSGVSDTQYF. The CDR3, as DNA: TGTGCCAGCACTGAGACTAGCGGGGTATCAGATACGCAGTATTTT.

V gene TRBV5-1 combines with J gene TRBJ2-3; possibly TRBD2 for D (5 bases). The CDR3 covers 13 residues. The germline V gene encodes CDR1 SGHRS and CDR2 YFSETQ. Trimming took 4 bases from V and 3 from J, leaving 9 bases between them. In nucleotides, the CDR3 is TGCGCCAGCAGCCAACTAGAGACAGATACGCAGTATTTT. Translation: CASSQLETDTQYF. Together with reference TRBV5-1 and TRBJ2-3, the CDR3 gives the full variable domain: KAGVTQTPRYLIKTRGQQVTLSCSPISGHRSVSWYQQTPGQGLQFLFEYFSETQRNKGNFPGRFSGRQFSNSRSEMNVSTLELGDSALYLCASSQLETDTQYFGPGTRLTVL.

The chain joins TRBV5-1 to TRBJ1-1; 8 bases line up with TRBD1. Per germline, CDR1 SGHRS and CDR2 YFSETQ. V lost 3 bases, J lost 5 bases, and 6 bases stayed unmatched. The CDR3 covers 14 residues. As DNA, the CDR3 is TGCGCCAGCAGCTCGGACAGGGTGGGGACTGAAGCTTTCTTT. It encodes CASSSDRVGTEAFF. Complete variable domain (other parts from reference TRBV5-1 and TRBJ1-1): KAGVTQTPRYLIKTRGQQVTLSCSPISGHRSVSWYQQTPGQGLQFLFEYFSETQRNKGNFPGRFSGRQFSNSRSEMNVSTLELGDSALYLCASSSDRVGTEAFFGQGTRLTVV.

The chain has TRBV5-1 and TRBJ2-5; no clear D. V was shortened by 4 bases and J by 2 bases, with 12 bases between the two germline ends. CDR3 length equals 14 residues. CDR1 and CDR2 from the germline V gene are SGHRS and YFSETQ. CDR3 DNA sequence: TGCGCCAGCAGCCCCCTGGGCAAACAAGAGACCCAGTACTTC. Its translation: CASSPLGKQETQYF.

The chain recombines TRBV13 with TRBJ2-7, with 10 nucleotides matching TRBD2. The CDR3 loop spans 18 amino acids. The germline gives CDR1 PRHDT, CDR2 FYEKMQ (reference sequence). V was clipped by 1 base and J by 4 bases; unmatched bases: 13. Written as DNA, the CDR3 is TGTGCCAGCAGCTTAGAGACGGCGCTAGCGGGGGCTAATTACGAGCAGTACTTC. Translated: CASSLETALAGANYEQYF. Variable domain in full (rest from reference TRBV13 and TRBJ2-7): AAGVIQSPRHLIKEKRETATLKCYPIPRHDTVYWYQQGPGQDPQFLISFYEKMQSDKGSIPDRFSAQQFSDYHSELNMSSLELGDSALYFCASSLETALAGANYEQYFGPGTRLTVT.

This clone was counted a single time. V usage is TRBV7-9 and J usage is TRBJ2-7, with 7 bases that match TRBD1. V dropped 4 bases and J dropped 6; count of bases not matched to a gene: 9. The CDR3 has 14 amino acids. Per the germline V gene, CDR1 is SEHNR and CDR2 is FQNEAQ (reference sequence). The CDR3 sequence is CASSSGQRGREQYF. The DNA for the CDR3 is TGTGCCAGCAGCTCGGGACAGCGAGGACGCGAGCAGTACTTC.

CDR3 nucleotides: TGTGCCAGCAGCTTGGATCTGGGGGCCGGGGATACGCAGTATTTT. It specifies CASSLDLGAGDTQYF. The genes are TRBV5-5 and TRBJ2-3; D may be TRBD1 (6 bases). This CDR3 region has 15 residues. From germline, CDR1 is SGHKS and CDR2 YYEKEE (reference sequence). Deletions cut 0 bases from V and 6 bases from J, with 14 bases between.

J is TRBJ2-1 and V is TRBV15, with 9 bases lining up with TRBD1. CDR1 is LNHNV and CDR2 is YYDKDF in the germline V gene (reference sequence). After removal of 0 bases from V and 6 bases from J, the junction contained 6 bases not matched to a gene. The CDR3 has 16 amino acids. CDR3 DNA: TGTGCCACCAGCAGAGATAACAGGGGGCGCGGCAATGAGCAGTTCTTC. It specifies CATSRDNRGRGNEQFF.

This clone showed up just once. The V call is TRBV4-1, the J call TRBJ2-7; D gene ambiguous. CDR1 and CDR2 from the germline V gene are MGHRA and YSYEKL. The CDR3 sequence is 14 residues long. V lost 6 bases, J lost 3 bases, and 15 bases lay in between. The CDR3 bases are TGCGCCAGCAGTCCCCAGGAAAACCTCTACGAGCAGTACTTC. Amino acids: CASSPQENLYEQYF.

The chain recombines TRBV19 with TRBJ2-7, with 11 positions matching TRBD1. J was trimmed by 3 bases and V by 6 bases; bases with no gene match: 7. The CDR3 spans 15 residues. Germline V lookup: CDR1 LNHDA, CDR2 SQIVND (reference sequence). The CDR3 nucleotides read TGTGCCAGTAGCCGATGGACAGGGGGCAACTACGAGCAGTACTTC. Protein product: CASSRWTGGNYEQYF.

This chain connects TRBV5-1 to TRBJ1-2, with 7 positions matching TRBD1. Germline-derived CDR1 and CDR2 are SGHRS and YFSETQ. This CDR3 is 15 amino acids long. With V trimmed by 5 bases and J by 2 bases, 9 bases remained unmatched. Here the CDR3 reads CASRQGPLGNYGYTF. Written as DNA, the CDR3 is TGCGCCAGCAGACAGGGGCCTTTAGGGAACTATGGCTACACCTTC.

The chain is built from TRBV5-8 and TRBJ1-1, with D possibly matching TRBD1 (5 bases). V lost 0 bases, J lost 5 bases, and 14 bases lay in between. This CDR3 has 15 amino acids. From germline, CDR1 is SGHTS and CDR2 YDEGEE. The CDR3 sequence: CASSLGTREGTEAFF. CDR3 nucleotide sequence: TGTGCCAGCAGCTTGGGTACCAGGGAGGGAACTGAAGCTTTCTTT.

The chain combines TRBV18 with TRBJ2-7, with TRBD2 identical over 15 bases. The CDR3 runs to 17 residues. The ends lost 3 bases at V and 6 bases at J; junction bases unmatched: 9. From germline, CDR1 is KGHSH and CDR2 LQKENI. The CDR3, as DNA: TGTGCCAGCTCACCTCAAATAGGACTAGCGGGGGGGGCCGAGCAGTACTTC. Protein: CASSPQIGLAGGAEQYF.

The rearrangement joins TRBV6-5 to TRBJ1-1, with D perhaps TRBD1 (6 bases). V was clipped by 6 bases and J by 6 bases, with 14 bases between them. CDR1 MNHEY and CDR2 SVGAGI come from the germline V gene. The CDR3 covers 13 residues. CDR3 nucleotides: TGTGCCAGCAGGTTACAGGGATCTGCTGAAGCTTTCTTT. It translates to CASRLQGSAEAFF.

The rearrangement links TRBV29-1 to TRBJ1-2; 7 positions agree with TRBD1. Germline CDR1 and CDR2: SQVTM and ANQGSEA. Unmatched junction bases numbered 13, after V lost 8 bases and J lost 4 bases. The CDR3 has 14 residues. CDR3: CSFLPGQSLYGYTF. The CDR3 nucleotides read TGCAGCTTCCTTCCGGGACAGTCACTCTATGGCTACACCTTC. Full variable domain (outside the CDR3, taken from reference TRBV29-1 and TRBJ1-2): SAVISQKPSRDICQRGTSLTIQCQVDSQVTMMFWYRQQPGQSLTLIATANQGSEATYESGFVIDKFPISRPNLTFSTLTVSNMSPEDSSIYLCSFLPGQSLYGYTFGSGTRLTVV.

The chain links TRBV5-1 to TRBJ1-1; 7 bases are a match to TRBD1. Germline loops: CDR1 SGHRS, CDR2 YFSETQ. Losses at the gene ends were 3 bases for V and 1 base for J; bases not matched to a gene: 3. The CDR3 has 14 amino acids. This chain's CDR3 is CASSSGDRNTEAFF. CDR3 nucleotide sequence: TGCGCCAGCAGCTCCGGGGACAGGAACACTGAAGCTTTCTTT.

V and J are TRBV4-1 and TRBJ2-2; weak D call: TRBD1 (5 bases). Trimming took off 6 bases at V and 4 bases at J, with 15 bases between the two ends. The CDR3 contains 15 residues. The V gene's germline CDR1 is MGHRA and CDR2 YSYEKL. In nucleotides, the CDR3 is TGCGCCAGCAGAATTTTGGACACCGTCACCGGGGAGCTGTTTTTT. It encodes CASRILDTVTGELFF.

This clone ranks as medium-sized. The chain carries TRBV5-6 and TRBJ1-2; TRBD1 aligns across 9 bases. V trimming: 4 bases; J trimming: 4 bases; junction bases outside the gene matches: 2. Looked up from germline, CDR1 is SGHDT and CDR2 is YYEEEE. CDR3 length: 13 residues. The CDR3 DNA reads TGTGCCAGCAGCCCGGACAGGGGCTATGGCTACACCTTC. It specifies CASSPDRGYGYTF.

This rearrangement joins TRBV5-1 to TRBJ2-3; D remains ambiguous. Germline CDR1 reads SGHRS; CDR2 reads YFSETQ. CDR3 length equals 14 residues. Trimming stripped 0 bases from V and 6 bases from J, with 11 bases between. The CDR3 region has the DNA TGCGCCAGCAGCTTGGAAACAGTCAAGGATACGCAGTATTTT. Protein product: CASSLETVKDTQYF.

The chain joins TRBV30 to TRBJ2-3; 7 positions agree with TRBD1. This CDR3 comprises 14 residues. V lost 2 bases to trimming and J lost 1 base; unmatched junction nucleotides: 3. The germline V gene has CDR1 GTSNPN and CDR2 SVGIG (reference sequence). The CDR3 here is CAWSRQGGTDTQYF. CDR3 DNA sequence: TGTGCCTGGAGTAGACAGGGTGGCACAGATACGCAGTATTTT.

CDR3 in amino acids: CASSESWDNGFSYEQYF. DNA for the CDR3: TGCGCCAGCAGTGAGTCGTGGGACAATGGTTTCTCCTACGAGCAGTACTTC. The chain joins TRBV10-2 to TRBJ2-5; D perhaps matches TRBD1 (6 bases). The J call could be wrong; TRBJ2-7 is a better fit for the DNA end. The germline CDR1 and CDR2 sequences are WSHSY and SAAADI. The CDR3 is 17 residues long.

CDR3 residues: CASSLASWARGWQYF. The CDR3 DNA reads as TGTGCCAGCAGCTTAGCTTCATGGGCTCGGGGGTGGCAGTACTTC. The chain uses TRBV7-2 and TRBJ2-7; D is possibly TRBD2 (6 bases). Trimming pared 0 bases from V and 9 bases from J, leaving 18 bases between. Germline CDR1 and CDR2: SGHTA and FQGNSA. The CDR3 runs 15 residues.

This clone was observed a handful of times. The chain uses TRBV6-1 and TRBJ2-7; D uncertain. CDR3 length equals 13 residues. The germline gives CDR1 MNHNS, CDR2 SASEGT. The V gene lost 6 bases and the J gene lost 2 bases, with 11 bases spanning the gap. The CDR3 DNA sequence: TGTGCCAGCAGCTTGACGGAGACCTACGAGCAGTACTTC. The encoded protein is CASSLTETYEQYF.